This T cell receptor (beta chain) was recorded in a study of low-dose radiotherapy and immunotherapy resistance in tumors. About the study: Every six weeks patients received intravenous ipilimumab 1 mg/kg, and every two weeks they received intravenous nivolumab 240 mg. Once cycle 1 day 1 began, patients took oral aspirin 300 mg daily for four cycles.

Time point specified: before trial treatment. J lost 2 bases, V lost 7 bases, and 4 bases had no gene match. CDR3 size: 15 residues. Per the germline V gene, CDR1 is MDHEN and CDR2 is SYDVKM. At least ten counts were recorded for this clonotype. The authors ran about 21 PCR cycles to amplify TCRs with a constant-region primer and V-primer adapter. Isolated mRNA underwent amplification via in vitro transcription. TCRdb redid the calling of the reads with MiXCR, one entry per CDR3 protein. The top ten clones hold roughly 6.4% of a sample with about 46,000 distinct CDR3 sequences, 12% of them seen once. The sequencing here drew on PBMCs, taken before treatment. J is TRBJ2-5 and V is TRBV28; 13 nucleotides match TRBD2. The sequence came from a female donor with ovarian cancer. This chain's CDR3 is CASTPLAGGQETQYF. CDR3 DNA: TGTGCCAGCACCCCACTAGCGGGGGGGCAAGAGACCCAGTACTTC.